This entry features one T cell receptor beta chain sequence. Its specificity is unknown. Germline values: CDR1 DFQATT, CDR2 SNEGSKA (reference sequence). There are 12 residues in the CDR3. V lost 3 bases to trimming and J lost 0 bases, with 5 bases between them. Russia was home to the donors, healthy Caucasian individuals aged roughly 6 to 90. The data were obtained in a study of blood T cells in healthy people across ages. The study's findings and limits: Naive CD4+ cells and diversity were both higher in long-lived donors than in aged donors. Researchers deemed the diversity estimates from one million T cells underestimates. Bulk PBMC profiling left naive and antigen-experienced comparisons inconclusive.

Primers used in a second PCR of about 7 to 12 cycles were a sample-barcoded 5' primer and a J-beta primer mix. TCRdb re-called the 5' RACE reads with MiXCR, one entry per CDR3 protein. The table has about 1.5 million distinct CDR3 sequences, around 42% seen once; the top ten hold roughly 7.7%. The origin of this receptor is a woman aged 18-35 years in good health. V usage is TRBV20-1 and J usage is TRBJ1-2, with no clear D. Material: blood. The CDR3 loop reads CSASVSNYGYTF. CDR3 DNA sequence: TGCAGTGCTAGTGTATCTAACTATGGCTACACCTTC.